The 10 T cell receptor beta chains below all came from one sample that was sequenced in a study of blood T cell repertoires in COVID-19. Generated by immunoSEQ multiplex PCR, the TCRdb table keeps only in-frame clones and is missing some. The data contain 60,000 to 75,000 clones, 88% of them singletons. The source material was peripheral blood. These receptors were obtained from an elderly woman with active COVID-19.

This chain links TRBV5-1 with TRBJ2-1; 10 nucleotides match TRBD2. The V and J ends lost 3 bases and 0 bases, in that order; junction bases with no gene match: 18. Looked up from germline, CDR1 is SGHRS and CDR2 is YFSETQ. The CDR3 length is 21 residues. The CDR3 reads CASSSSGSSGGALSSYNEQFF. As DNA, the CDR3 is TGCGCCAGCAGCTCGTCAGGGAGCAGCGGGGGGGCCTTGAGCTCCTACAATGAGCAGTTCTTC. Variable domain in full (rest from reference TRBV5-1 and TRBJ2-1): KAGVTQTPRYLIKTRGQQVTLSCSPISGHRSVSWYQQTPGQGLQFLFEYFSETQRNKGNFPGRFSGRQFSNSRSEMNVSTLELGDSALYLCASSSSGSSGGALSSYNEQFFGPGTRLTVL.

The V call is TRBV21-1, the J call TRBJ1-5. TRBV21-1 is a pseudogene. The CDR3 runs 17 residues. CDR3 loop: CASKEGHRAANNQPQHF. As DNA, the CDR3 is TGTGCCAGCAAAGAGGGTCACCGAGCGGCTAACAATCAGCCCCAGCATTTT.

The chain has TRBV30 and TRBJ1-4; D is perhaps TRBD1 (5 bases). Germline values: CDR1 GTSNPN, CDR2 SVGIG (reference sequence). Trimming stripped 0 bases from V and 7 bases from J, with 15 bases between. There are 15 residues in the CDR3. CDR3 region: CAWSVWRGRREKLFF. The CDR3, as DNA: TGTGCCTGGAGTGTATGGCGGGGGAGGCGTGAAAAACTGTTTTTT. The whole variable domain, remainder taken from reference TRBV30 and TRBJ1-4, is SQTIHQWPATLVQPVGSPLSLECTVEGTSNPNLYWYRQAAGRGLQLLFYSVGIGQISSEVPQNLSASRPQDRQFILSSKKLLLSDSGFYLCAWSVWRGRREKLFFGSGTQLSVL.

In nucleotides, the CDR3 is TGTGCCAGCAGCCCTAGCGGGGGGCGGGGAGATACGCAGTATTTT. It translates to CASSPSGGRGDTQYF. V usage is TRBV5-4 and J usage is TRBJ2-3; TRBD2 aligns across 11 bases. The length of the CDR3 is 15 residues. Germline V CDR1 and CDR2: SGHNT, YYREEE (reference sequence). V trimming: 4 bases; J trimming: 5 bases; junction bases outside the gene matches: 6.

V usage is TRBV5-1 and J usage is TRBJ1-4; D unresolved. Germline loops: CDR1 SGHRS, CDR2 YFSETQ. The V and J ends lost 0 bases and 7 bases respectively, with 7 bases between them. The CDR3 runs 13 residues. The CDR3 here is CASSLGRGEKLFF. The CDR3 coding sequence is TGCGCCAGCAGCTTGGGGCGGGGTGAAAAACTGTTTTTT.

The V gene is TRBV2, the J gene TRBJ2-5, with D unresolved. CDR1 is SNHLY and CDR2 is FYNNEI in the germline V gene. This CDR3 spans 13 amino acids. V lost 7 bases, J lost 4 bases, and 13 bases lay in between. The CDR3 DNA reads TGTGCCAGCACCCGAAGGAGTCTAGAGACCCAGTACTTC. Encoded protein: CASTRRSLETQYF.

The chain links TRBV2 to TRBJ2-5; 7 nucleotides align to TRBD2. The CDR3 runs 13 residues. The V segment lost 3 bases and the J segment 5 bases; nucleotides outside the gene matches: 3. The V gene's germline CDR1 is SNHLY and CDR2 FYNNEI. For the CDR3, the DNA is TGTGCCAGCAGTGACGCGGGGGAGGAGACCCAGTACTTC. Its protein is CASSDAGEETQYF. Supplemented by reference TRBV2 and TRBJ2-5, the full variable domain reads EPEVTQTPSHQVTQMGQEVILRCVPISNHLYFYWYRQILGQKVEFLVSFYNNEISEKSEIFDDQFSVERPDGSNFTLKIRSTKLEDSAMYFCASSDAGEETQYFGPGTRLLVL.

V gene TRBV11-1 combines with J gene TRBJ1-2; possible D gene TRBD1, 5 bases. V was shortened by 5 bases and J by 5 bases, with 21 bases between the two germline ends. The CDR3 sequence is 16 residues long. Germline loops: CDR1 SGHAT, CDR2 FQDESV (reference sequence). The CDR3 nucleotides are TGTGCCAGCAGCCCCGAGCCAGGGTTAGTGCTTTATGGCTACACCTTC. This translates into CASSPEPGLVLYGYTF.

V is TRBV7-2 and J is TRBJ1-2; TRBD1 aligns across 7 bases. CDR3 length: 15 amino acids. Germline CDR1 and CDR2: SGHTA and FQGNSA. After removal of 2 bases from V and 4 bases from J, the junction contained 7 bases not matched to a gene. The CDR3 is CASSLSGTESYGYTF. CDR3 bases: TGTGCCAGCAGCTTATCCGGGACAGAATCCTATGGCTACACCTTC.

The CDR3 nucleotides are TGCAGCGTCTACGGGACTAGCGGGGGCGCCAACTACAATGAGCAGTTCTTC. Protein product: CSVYGTSGGANYNEQFF. The chain links TRBV29-1 to TRBJ2-1, with 14 positions matching TRBD2. Germline V lookup: CDR1 SQVTM, CDR2 ANQGSEA. The CDR3 length is 17 residues. Unmatched junction bases numbered 10, after V lost 6 bases and J lost 3 bases.